These 4 T cell receptor beta chains came from one sample sequenced in a study of cytomegalovirus exposure and HLA in healthy donors. The PCR made use of 60 Vbeta and 13 Jbeta primers. The data were produced by immunoSEQ multiplex PCR, yet TCRdb's version contains in-frame clones alone and is incomplete. The sample yields about 160,000 clones, roughly 85% seen once. What was sequenced was PBMCs. The receptor set was obtained from a male donor in good health and CMV-seronegative.

This sequence joins TRBV9 and TRBJ2-1; D is ambiguous. The CDR3 totals 13 residues. Trimming left V 1 base short and J 9 bases short, with 11 bases between. Germline values: CDR1 SGDLS, CDR2 YYNGEE. The CDR3 is CASSVSLYSEQFF. The CDR3, as DNA: TGTGCCAGCAGCGTATCCCTTTATAGTGAGCAGTTCTTC.

The chain links TRBV5-4 to TRBJ2-2; no clear D. CDR1 and CDR2 (germline): SGHNT, YYREEE (reference sequence). Trimming removed 1 base from V and 1 base from J, with 5 bases in between. The CDR3 loop spans 14 amino acids. The CDR3 loop reads CASSLNGNTGELFF. As DNA, the CDR3 is TGTGCCAGCAGCTTGAACGGGAACACCGGGGAGCTGTTTTTT.

The rearrangement links TRBV6-5 to TRBJ2-7, with D possibly TRBD2 on 6 matching bases. V gave up 8 bases and J gave up 6 bases, with 17 bases separating them. Germline V CDR1 and CDR2: MNHEY, SVGAGI. The CDR3 runs 13 residues. CDR3 sequence: CASGRDLGGEQYF. CDR3 coding DNA: TGTGCCAGCGGCAGGGATTTGGGGGGCGAGCAGTACTTC.

V is TRBV11-3 and J is TRBJ2-3; D perhaps matches TRBD1 (5 bases). Trimming shortened V by 5 bases and J by 4 bases, and 7 bases separated the two germline ends. The germline V gene encodes CDR1 SGHNT and CDR2 YENEEA. The CDR3 runs to 12 residues. CDR3 loop: CASSKGADTQYF. CDR3 sequence (DNA): TGTGCCAGCAGCAAAGGGGCAGATACGCAGTATTTT.